The source of this TCR beta chain is a study of post-analysis software for immune sequencing data. As regards this clonotype: As yet, its antigen is unknown. A read error is possible here, since a much larger clone lies one base away.

The authors incorporated unique molecular identifiers into the TCR beta cDNA libraries. MiXCR was run by TCRdb on the PCR reads, yielding one entry per CDR3 protein. The repertoire holds 740,000 or so distinct CDR3 sequences, with approximately 57% as singletons. General study results and limits: A handful of TRBV segments were significantly more frequent in patients than in controls. TRBV5-6, TRBV5-1 and TRBV20-1 were among these segments.

Trimming left V 6 bases short and J 6 bases short, with 7 bases between. Germline CDR1 MNHNY, CDR2 SVGAGI (reference sequence). This CDR3 spans 11 amino acids. Sequencing was done on a sample of blood. This TCR was sampled from a girl aged 5 to 17 with multiple sclerosis. The V gene is TRBV6-6, the J gene TRBJ2-3; no firm D call. This CDR3 reads CASSRQDTQYF. The CDR3 DNA reads TGTGCCAGCAGCCGCCAGGATACGCAGTATTTT.